Reported below is one T cell receptor (beta chain). The antigen is unknown. The germline CDR1 and CDR2 sequences are SGHAT and FQNNGV. The CDR3 is made up of 15 amino acids. The junction had 5 bases not matched to a gene; V was cut back by 5 bases and J by 4 bases. Sequencing used immunoSEQ multiplex PCR; TCRdb keeps in-frame clones, though not all of them. The repertoire holds 250,000 to 300,000 clones, about 94% seen once, with around 0.58% in the top ten. The study pooled second doses at about 4 or about 12 weeks. This specimen belongs to a study of T cell responses to AZD1222 COVID-19 vaccine. Overall study results and limits: It should be noted that donors were predominantly white British and more often female, and clonal diversity was possibly underestimated.

Sequenced material: peripheral blood, taken 28 days after the second AZD1222 dose. The sequence was obtained from an adult who received the AZD1222 COVID-19 vaccine. The genes are TRBV11-2 and TRBJ2-7; 13 nucleotides match TRBD2. The CDR3 loop is CASSPGTSGVYEQYF. The CDR3 bases are TGTGCCAGCAGCCCCGGGACTAGCGGGGTGTACGAGCAGTACTTC.